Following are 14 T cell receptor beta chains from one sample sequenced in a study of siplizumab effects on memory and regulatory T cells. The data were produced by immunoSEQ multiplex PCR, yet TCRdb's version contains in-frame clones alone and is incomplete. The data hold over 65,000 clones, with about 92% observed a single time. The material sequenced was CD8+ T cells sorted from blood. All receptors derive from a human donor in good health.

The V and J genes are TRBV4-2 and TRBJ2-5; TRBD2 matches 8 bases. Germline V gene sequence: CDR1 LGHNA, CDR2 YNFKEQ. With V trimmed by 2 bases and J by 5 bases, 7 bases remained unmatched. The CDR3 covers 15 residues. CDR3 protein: CASSQPAGAGETQYF. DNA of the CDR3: TGTGCCAGCAGCCAACCAGCGGGGGCAGGGGAGACCCAGTACTTC.

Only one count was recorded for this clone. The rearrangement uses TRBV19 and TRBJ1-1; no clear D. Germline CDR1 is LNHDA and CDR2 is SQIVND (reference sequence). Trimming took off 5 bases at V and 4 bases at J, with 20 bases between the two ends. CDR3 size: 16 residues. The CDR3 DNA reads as TGTGCCAGTAGTGCGAGGCCAGGTACCGGATTCACTGAAGCTTTCTTT. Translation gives CASSARPGTGFTEAFF.

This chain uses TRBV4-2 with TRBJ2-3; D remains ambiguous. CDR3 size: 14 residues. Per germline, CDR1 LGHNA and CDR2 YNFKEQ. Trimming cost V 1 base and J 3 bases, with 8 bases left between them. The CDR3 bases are TGTGCCAGCAGCCAAGCTCTCCCGACAGATACGCAGTATTTT. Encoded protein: CASSQALPTDTQYF.

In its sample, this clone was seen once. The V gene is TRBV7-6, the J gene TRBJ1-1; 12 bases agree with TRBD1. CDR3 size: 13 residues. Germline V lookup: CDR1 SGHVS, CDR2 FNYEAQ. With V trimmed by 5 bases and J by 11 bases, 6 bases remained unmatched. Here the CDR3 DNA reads TGTGCCAGCAGCCCCGGGACAGGGGGCGAGGCTTTCTTT. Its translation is CASSPGTGGEAFF.

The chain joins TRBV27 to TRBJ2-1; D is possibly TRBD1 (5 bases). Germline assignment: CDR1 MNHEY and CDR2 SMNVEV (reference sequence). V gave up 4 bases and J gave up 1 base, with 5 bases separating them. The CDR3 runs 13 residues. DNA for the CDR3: TGTGCCAGCAGTTCAGGGTCCTACAATGAGCAGTTCTTC. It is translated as CASSSGSYNEQFF.

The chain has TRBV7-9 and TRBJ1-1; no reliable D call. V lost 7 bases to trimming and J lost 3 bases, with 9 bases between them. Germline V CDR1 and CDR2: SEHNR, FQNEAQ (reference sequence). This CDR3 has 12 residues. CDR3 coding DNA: TGTGCCAGCACTAAATGGGACACTGAAGCTTTCTTT. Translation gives CASTKWDTEAFF.

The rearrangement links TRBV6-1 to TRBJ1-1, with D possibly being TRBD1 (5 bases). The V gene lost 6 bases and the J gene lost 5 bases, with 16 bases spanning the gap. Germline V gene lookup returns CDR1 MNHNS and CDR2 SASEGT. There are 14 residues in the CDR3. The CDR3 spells CASSDTGAGTEAFF. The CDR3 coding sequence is TGTGCCAGCAGCGATACAGGAGCGGGGACTGAAGCTTTCTTT.

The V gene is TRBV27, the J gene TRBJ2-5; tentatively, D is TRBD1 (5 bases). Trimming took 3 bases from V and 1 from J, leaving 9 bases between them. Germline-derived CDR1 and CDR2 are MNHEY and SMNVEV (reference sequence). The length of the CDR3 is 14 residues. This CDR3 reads CASSFQGIQETQYF. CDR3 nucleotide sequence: TGTGCCAGCAGTTTCCAGGGAATCCAAGAGACCCAGTACTTC.

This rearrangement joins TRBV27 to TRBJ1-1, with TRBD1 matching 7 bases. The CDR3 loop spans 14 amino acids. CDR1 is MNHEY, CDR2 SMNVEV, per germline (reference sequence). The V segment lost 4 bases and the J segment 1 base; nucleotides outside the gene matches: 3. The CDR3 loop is CASSSGTANTEAFF. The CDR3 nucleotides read TGTGCCAGCAGTTCCGGGACAGCGAACACTGAAGCTTTCTTT.

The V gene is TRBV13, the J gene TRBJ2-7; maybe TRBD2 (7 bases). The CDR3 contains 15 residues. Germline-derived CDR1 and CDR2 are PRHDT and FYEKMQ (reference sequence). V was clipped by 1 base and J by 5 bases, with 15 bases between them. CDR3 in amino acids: CASSLDGGPVDEQYF. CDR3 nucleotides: TGTGCCAGCAGCTTAGACGGGGGGCCCGTTGACGAGCAGTACTTC. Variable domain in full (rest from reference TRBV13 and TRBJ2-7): AAGVIQSPRHLIKEKRETATLKCYPIPRHDTVYWYQQGPGQDPQFLISFYEKMQSDKGSIPDRFSAQQFSDYHSELNMSSLELGDSALYFCASSLDGGPVDEQYFGPGTRLTVT.

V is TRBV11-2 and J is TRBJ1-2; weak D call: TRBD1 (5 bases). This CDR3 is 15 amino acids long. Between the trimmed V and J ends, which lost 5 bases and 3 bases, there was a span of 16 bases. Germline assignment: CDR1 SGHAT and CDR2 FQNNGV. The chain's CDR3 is CASSVLFAQDYGYTF. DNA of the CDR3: TGTGCCAGCAGCGTACTTTTTGCACAGGACTATGGCTACACCTTC. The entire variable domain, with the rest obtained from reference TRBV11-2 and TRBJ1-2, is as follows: EAGVAQSPRYKIIEKRQSVAFWCNPISGHATLYWYQQILGQGPKLLIQFQNNGVVDDSQLPKDRFSAERLKGVDSTLKIQPAKLEDSAVYLCASSVLFAQDYGYTFGSGTRLTVV.

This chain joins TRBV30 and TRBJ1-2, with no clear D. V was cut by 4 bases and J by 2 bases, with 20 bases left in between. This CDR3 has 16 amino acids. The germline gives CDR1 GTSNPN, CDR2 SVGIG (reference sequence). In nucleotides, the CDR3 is TGTGCCTGGACCCCCCCATACAGAGTATTAAACTATGGCTACACCTTC. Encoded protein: CAWTPPYRVLNYGYTF.

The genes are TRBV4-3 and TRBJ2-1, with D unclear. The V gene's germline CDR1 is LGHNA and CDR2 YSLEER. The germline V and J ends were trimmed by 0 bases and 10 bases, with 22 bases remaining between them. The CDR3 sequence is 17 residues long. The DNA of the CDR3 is TGCGCCAGCAGCCAAGAAGTCCAACTGGACGCCCCGGAGGAGCAGTTCTTC. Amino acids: CASSQEVQLDAPEEQFF.

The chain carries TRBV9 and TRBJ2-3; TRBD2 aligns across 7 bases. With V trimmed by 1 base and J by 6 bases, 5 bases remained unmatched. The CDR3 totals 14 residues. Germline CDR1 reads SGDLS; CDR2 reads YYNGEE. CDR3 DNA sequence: TGTGCCAGCAGCGTAACAGCGGGGTTCGATACGCAGTATTTT. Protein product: CASSVTAGFDTQYF.